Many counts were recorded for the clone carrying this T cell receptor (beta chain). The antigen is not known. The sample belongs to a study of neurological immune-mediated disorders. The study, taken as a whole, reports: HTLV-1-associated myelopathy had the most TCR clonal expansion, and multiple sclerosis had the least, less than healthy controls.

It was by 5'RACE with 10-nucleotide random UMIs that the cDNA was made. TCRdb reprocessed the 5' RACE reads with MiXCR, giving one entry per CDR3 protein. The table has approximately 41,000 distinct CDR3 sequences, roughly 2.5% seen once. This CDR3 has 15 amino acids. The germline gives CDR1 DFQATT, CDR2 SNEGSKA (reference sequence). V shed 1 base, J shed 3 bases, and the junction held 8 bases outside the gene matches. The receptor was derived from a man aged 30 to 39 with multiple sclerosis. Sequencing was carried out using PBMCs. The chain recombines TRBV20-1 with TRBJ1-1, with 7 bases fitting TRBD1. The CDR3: CSARGFVQGDTEAFF. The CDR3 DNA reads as TGCAGTGCTAGAGGTTTCGTCCAGGGGGACACTGAAGCTTTCTTT.